The next 14 T cell receptor beta chains were all read from a single sample in a study of read filtering for tumor transcriptome and immune sequencing (dated by TCRdb to about 2020). The sequencer was an Illumina HiSeq 4000. TCR libraries were built from 400 ng RNA with the Immunoverse kit, using molecular barcoded adaptors covering alpha/delta and beta/gamma chains. The public reads were run again by TCRdb, first through fastp at Q25 and then through MiXCR, and only productive beta chains were kept. Records with the same CDR3 protein are collapsed into one entry carrying the most frequent genes and DNA. This sample lists approximately 60,000 distinct CDR3 sequences; 20% to 25% were detected once. The ten largest clones capture 17% of the sample. Source material: a population of CD138-negative cells sorted from bone marrow. Reading the label with the study, this specimen's cell subset or site is: bone marrow mononuclear cells depleted of CD138+ plasma/myeloma cells by negative magnetic selection. The origin of the receptors is a donor at least 40 years old with multiple myeloma.

In this sample, this clonotype turned up a few times. The chain has TRBV7-9 and TRBJ2-1, with 8 bases fitting TRBD2. The CDR3 is made up of 14 amino acids. With 8 bases clipped from V and 6 bases from J, the junction kept 9 bases outside the gene matches. Germline values: CDR1 SEHNR, CDR2 FQNEAQ (reference sequence). The CDR3 loop reads CASAPGSGGNEQFF. DNA for the CDR3: TGTGCCAGCGCCCCAGGGAGCGGGGGCAATGAGCAGTTCTTC.

The gene calls are TRBV7-2 and TRBJ2-5; D call uncertain. The germline V gene encodes CDR1 SGHTA and CDR2 FQGNSA. V was clipped by 5 bases and J by 6 bases, with 19 bases between them. The CDR3 contains 15 residues. CDR3 sequence: CASSARLLDAKTQYF. CDR3 DNA: TGTGCCAGCAGCGCCCGCTTATTAGACGCCAAGACCCAGTACTTC.

This clonotype was observed at least ten times. Since a far larger clone is one base different, this is likely a read error. The rearrangement joins TRBV28 to TRBJ2-1, with D perhaps TRBD2 (6 bases). The V gene's germline CDR1 is MDHEN and CDR2 SYDVKM. The ends were cut back, 6 bases at V and 10 bases at J, with 19 bases in the middle. The CDR3 has 14 residues. CDR3 bases: TGTGCCAGCAGGCCCGGAGGGGAATACTACGAGCAGTTCTTC. Amino acids: CASRPGGEYYEQFF.

Worth noting for this clonotype: The CDR3 ends on some other residue instead of the conserved phenylalanine or tryptophan, so this is likely a read error. J is TRBJ1-1 and V is TRBV20-1; D gene unclear. Trimming left V 0 bases short and J 7 bases short, with 18 bases between. CDR3 length: 15 residues. Germline V gene sequence: CDR1 DFQATT, CDR2 SNEGSKA (reference sequence). The CDR3 nucleotides are TGCAGTGCTAGAGACCCCAAAGGGCATGGCATTGAAGCTTTCATT. Its translation: CSARDPKGHGIEAFI.

In this sample, this clonotype turned up a few times. The chain couples TRBV7-3 to TRBJ2-1; D is possibly TRBD2 (6 bases). The V gene's germline CDR1 is SGHTA and CDR2 FQGTGA. Trimming took 6 bases from V and 4 from J, leaving 16 bases between them. CDR3 length: 15 amino acids. CDR3 bases: TGTGCCAGCAGGTTGCGGGACGGAAAGTACAATGAGCAGTTCTTC. Translation gives CASRLRDGKYNEQFF.

This clonotype was picked up many times. The gene calls are TRBV3-1 and TRBJ2-1; 9 bases map to TRBD2. With V trimmed by 4 bases and J by 5 bases, 6 bases remained unmatched. CDR1 LGHDT and CDR2 YNNKEL come from the germline V gene (reference sequence). The CDR3 totals 15 residues. The CDR3 DNA follows: TGTGCCAGCAGCCCGCGGGAGGGTTGGCACAATGAGCAGTTCTTC. It codes for CASSPREGWHNEQFF.

Points on this clonotype: The CDR3 ends on some other residue instead of the conserved phenylalanine or tryptophan, so this is likely a read error. This chain links TRBV29-1 with TRBJ2-1, with 7 bases fitting TRBD1. V lost 5 bases to trimming and J lost 6 bases; unmatched junction nucleotides: 4. Germline-derived CDR1 and CDR2 are SQVTM and ANQGSEA. The CDR3 consists of 12 residues. For the CDR3, the DNA is TGCAGCGTTAAGACAGGGCTCAATGAGCAGTTCTAC. Translated: CSVKTGLNEQFY.

This clonotype was seen repeatedly, ten times or more. The V and J genes are TRBV5-1 and TRBJ2-5; 9 nucleotides align to TRBD1. This CDR3 spans 16 amino acids. Trimming took 0 bases from V and 5 from J; bases not matched to a gene: 8. Germline V lookup: CDR1 SGHRS, CDR2 YFSETQ. CDR3 sequence: CASSLGDREDSETQYF. The CDR3 DNA sequence: TGCGCCAGCAGCTTGGGGGACAGGGAGGATAGTGAGACCCAGTACTTC.

Points on this clonotype: A far larger clone is off by one base, so a read error is likely. A read error is likely, as this CDR3 ends without the conserved phenylalanine or tryptophan. The gene calls are TRBV12-3 or TRBV12-4 and TRBJ2-1; unclear D gene. Trimming cost V 6 bases and J 4 bases, with 4 bases left between them. This CDR3 has 11 amino acids. CDR3 nucleotides: TGTGCCAGCAGCCTGTACAATGAGCAGTTCATC. This sequence encodes CASSLYNEQFI.

The gene calls are TRBV5-1 and TRBJ1-2; D gene uncertain. V was shortened by 1 base and J by 8 bases, with 18 bases between the two germline ends. The CDR3 is 15 residues long. Germline CDR1 is SGHRS and CDR2 is YFSETQ. This CDR3 reads CASSLNAQVASGYTF. In nucleotides, the CDR3 is TGCGCCAGCAGCTTGAATGCGCAAGTGGCTAGCGGCTACACCTTC.

Remarks on this clonotype: A much larger clone differs from this one at a single base, so this may be a read error. The chain is built from TRBV20-1 and TRBJ1-5, with D possibly matching TRBD1 (6 bases). This CDR3 is 14 amino acids long. CDR1 and CDR2 from the germline V gene are DFQATT and SNEGSKA (reference sequence). In DNA, the CDR3 is TGCAGTGCTGGAGATTTTTCAGGGGATCAGCCCCAGCATTTT. This codes for CSAGDFSGDQPQHF.

As to this clonotype: Relative to the germline gene, one junction end is altered; a read error may explain this. This CDR3 is CASSFESAIGTSGVPYNEQFF. The CDR3 DNA is TGTGCCAGCAGCTTTGAATCTGCGATTGGGACTAGCGGGGTGCCCTACAATGAGCAGTTCTTT. The V gene is TRBV7-2, the J gene TRBJ2-1; 13 positions agree with TRBD2. CDR1 is SGHTA and CDR2 is FQGNSA in the germline V gene. CDR3 length: 21 residues.

On this clonotype: This clone may be a read error of a much larger clone one base away. This rearrangement joins TRBV11-2 to TRBJ2-7; the D gene is possibly TRBD2 (6 bases). The CDR3 extends over 19 amino acids. The germline CDR1 and CDR2 sequences are SGHAT and FQNNGV. Trimming removed 1 base from V and 1 base from J, with 23 bases in between. The CDR3 region is CASSLGWASRRAGSYEQYF. The DNA of the CDR3 is TGTGCCAGCAGCTTAGGATGGGCTAGCAGGAGGGCCGGGTCCTACGAGCAGTACTTC.

This clonotype was seen at least ten times. J is TRBJ2-1 and V is TRBV7-2, with TRBD1 matching 9 bases. The germline CDR1 and CDR2 sequences are SGHTA and FQGNSA. J lost 5 bases, V lost 3 bases, and 8 bases had no gene match. This CDR3 region has 16 residues. The CDR3 nucleotides are TGTGCCAGCAGCTTTACCGGGACAGGGAGGGACAATGAGCAGTTCTTC. Translation: CASSFTGTGRDNEQFF.